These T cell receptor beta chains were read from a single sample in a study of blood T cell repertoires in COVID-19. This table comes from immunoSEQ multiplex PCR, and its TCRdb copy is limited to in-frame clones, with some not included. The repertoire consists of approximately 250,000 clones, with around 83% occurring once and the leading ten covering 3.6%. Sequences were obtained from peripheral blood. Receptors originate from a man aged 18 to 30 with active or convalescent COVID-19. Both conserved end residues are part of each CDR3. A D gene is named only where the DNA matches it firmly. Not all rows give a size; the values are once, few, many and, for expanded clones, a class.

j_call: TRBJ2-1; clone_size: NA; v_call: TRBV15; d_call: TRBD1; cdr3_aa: CATSAGTGGYNEQFF; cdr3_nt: TGTGCCACCAGCGCCGGGACAGGGGGATACAATGAGCAGTTCTTC
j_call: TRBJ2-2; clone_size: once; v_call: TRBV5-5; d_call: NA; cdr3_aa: CASSRYSGGDTGELFF; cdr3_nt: TGTGCCAGCAGCCGGTACAGTGGAGGCGACACCGGGGAGCTGTTTTTT
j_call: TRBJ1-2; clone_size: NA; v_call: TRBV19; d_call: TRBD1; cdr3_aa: CASSIDRGNYGYTF; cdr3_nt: TGTGCCAGTAGTATCGACAGGGGTAACTATGGCTACACCTTC
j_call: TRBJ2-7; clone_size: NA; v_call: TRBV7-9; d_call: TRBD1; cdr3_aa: CASSWGQGEADEQYF; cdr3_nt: TGTGCCAGCAGCTGGGGACAGGGGGAAGCAGACGAGCAGTACTTC
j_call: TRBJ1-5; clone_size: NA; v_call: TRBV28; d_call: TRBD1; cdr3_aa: CASSLPPGTGTTDEDQPQHF; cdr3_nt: TGTGCCAGCAGTTTACCCCCGGGGACAGGGACCACTGATGAGGATCAGCCCCAGCATTTT
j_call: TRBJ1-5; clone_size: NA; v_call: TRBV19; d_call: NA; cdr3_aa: CASSVQGNQPQHF; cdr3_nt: TGTGCCAGTAGTGTGCAGGGGAATCAGCCCCAGCATTTT
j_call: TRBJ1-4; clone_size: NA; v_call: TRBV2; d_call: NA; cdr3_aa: CASTHRATNEKLFF; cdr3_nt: TGTGCCAGCACCCACAGAGCAACTAATGAAAAACTGTTTTTT
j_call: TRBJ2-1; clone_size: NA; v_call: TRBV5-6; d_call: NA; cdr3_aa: CASSLPDSYNEQFF; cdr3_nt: TGTGCCAGCAGCTTGCCCGACAGCTACAATGAGCAGTTCTTC
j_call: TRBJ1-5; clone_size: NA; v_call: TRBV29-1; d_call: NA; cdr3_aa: CSVGHNQPQHF; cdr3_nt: TGCAGCGTTGGACACAATCAGCCCCAGCATTTT
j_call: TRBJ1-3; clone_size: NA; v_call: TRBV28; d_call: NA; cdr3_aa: CASSLDYDGHSGNTIYF; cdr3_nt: TGTGCCAGCAGTTTAGACTATGATGGGCACTCTGGAAACACCATATATTTT
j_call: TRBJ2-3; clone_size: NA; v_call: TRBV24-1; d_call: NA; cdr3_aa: CATSDLGRTDTQYF; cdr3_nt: TGTGCCACCAGTGATTTGGGTCGGACAGATACGCAGTATTTT
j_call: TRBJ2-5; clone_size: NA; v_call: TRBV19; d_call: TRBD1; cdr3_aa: CASSMKGTVQETQYF; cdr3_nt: TGTGCCAGTAGTATGAAGGGGACAGTGCAAGAGACCCAGTACTTC
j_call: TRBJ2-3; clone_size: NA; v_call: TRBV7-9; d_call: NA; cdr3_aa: CASSFLGGPSQTQYF; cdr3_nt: TGTGCCAGCAGCTTCTTGGGGGGGCCCTCACAAACGCAGTATTTT
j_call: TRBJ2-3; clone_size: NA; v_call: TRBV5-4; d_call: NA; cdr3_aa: CASSLASLPDTQYF; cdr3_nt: TGTGCCAGCAGCTTGGCAAGCCTCCCCGATACGCAGTATTTT
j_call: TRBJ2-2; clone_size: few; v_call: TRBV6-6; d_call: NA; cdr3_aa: CASTVTGSANTGELFF; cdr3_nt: TGTGCCAGCACCGTCACCGGGTCCGCGAACACCGGGGAGCTGTTTTTT
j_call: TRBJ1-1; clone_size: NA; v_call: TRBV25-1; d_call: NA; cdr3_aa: CASSEYFEDKNTEAFF; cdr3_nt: TGTGCCAGCAGTGAGTATTTTGAGGATAAGAACACTGAAGCTTTCTTT
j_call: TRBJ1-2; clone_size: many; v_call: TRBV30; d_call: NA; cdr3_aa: CAWHRVKYGYTF; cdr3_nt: TGTGCCTGGCATCGGGTGAAGTATGGCTACACCTTC
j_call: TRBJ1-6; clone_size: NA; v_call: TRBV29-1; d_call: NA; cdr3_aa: CSVRTDYNSPLHF; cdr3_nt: TGCAGCGTGAGGACAGATTATAATTCACCCCTCCACTTT
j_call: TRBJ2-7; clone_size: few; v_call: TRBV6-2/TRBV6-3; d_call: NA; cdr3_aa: CASSSGEYEQYF; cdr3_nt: TGTGCCAGCAGTTCAGGGGAATACGAGCAGTACTTC
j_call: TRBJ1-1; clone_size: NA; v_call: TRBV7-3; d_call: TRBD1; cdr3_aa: CASSPRQGGLGNTEAFF; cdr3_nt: TGTGCCAGCAGCCCCCGACAGGGGGGTTTGGGGAACACTGAAGCTTTCTTT
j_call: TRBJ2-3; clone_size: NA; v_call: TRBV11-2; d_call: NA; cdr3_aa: CASSFEGAATDTQYF; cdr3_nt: TGTGCCAGCAGCTTCGAAGGGGCGGCGACAGATACGCAGTATTTT
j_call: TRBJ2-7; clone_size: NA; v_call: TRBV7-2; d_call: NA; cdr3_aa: CASSLFPTGMYEQYF; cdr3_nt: TGTGCCAGCAGCCTATTCCCCACAGGGATGTACGAGCAGTACTTC
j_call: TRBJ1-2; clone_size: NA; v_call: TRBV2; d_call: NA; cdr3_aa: CASTGSGYGYTF; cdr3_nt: TGTGCCAGCACGGGTTCGGGCTATGGCTACACCTTC
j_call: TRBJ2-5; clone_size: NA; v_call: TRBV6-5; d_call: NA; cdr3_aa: CASSYRSVESQETQYF; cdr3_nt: TGTGCCAGCAGTTACCGATCGGTGGAGTCCCAAGAGACCCAGTACTTC
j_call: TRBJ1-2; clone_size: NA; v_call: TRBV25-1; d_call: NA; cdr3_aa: CASSEYGLGAPGGGYTF; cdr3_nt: TGTGCCAGCAGTGAATATGGCCTTGGGGCACCGGGGGGAGGCTACACCTTC
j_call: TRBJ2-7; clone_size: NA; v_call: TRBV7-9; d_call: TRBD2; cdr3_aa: CASSRGLAGGLTYEQYF; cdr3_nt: TGTGCCAGCAGCCGCGGACTAGCGGGCGGACTTACCTACGAGCAGTACTTC
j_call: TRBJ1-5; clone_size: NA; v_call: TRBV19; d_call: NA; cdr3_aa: CASSTSSGVTQPQHF; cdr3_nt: TGTGCCAGTAGCACATCTTCAGGGGTGACTCAGCCCCAGCATTTT
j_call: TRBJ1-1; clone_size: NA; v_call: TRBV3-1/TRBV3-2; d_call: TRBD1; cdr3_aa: CASTPDRTYTEAFF; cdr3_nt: TGTGCCAGCACCCCGGACAGGACCTACACTGAAGCTTTCTTT
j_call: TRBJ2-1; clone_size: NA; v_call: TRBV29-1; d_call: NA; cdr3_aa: CSVEVATYNEQFF; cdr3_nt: TGCAGCGTTGAGGTGGCAACCTACAATGAGCAGTTCTTC
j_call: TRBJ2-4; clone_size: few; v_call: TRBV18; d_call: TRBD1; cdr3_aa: CASSRQGALGNIQYF; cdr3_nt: TGTGCCAGCAGTCGGCAGGGGGCGCTGGGAAACATTCAGTACTTC
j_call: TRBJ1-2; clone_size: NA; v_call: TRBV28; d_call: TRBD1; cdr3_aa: CASSLGGQEYGYTF; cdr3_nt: TGTGCCAGCAGTTTAGGGGGACAGGAGTATGGCTACACCTTC
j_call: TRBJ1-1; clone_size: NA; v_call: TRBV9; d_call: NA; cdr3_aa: CASSPQLRTANTEAFF; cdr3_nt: TGTGCCAGCAGCCCACAACTAAGGACAGCGAACACTGAAGCTTTCTTT
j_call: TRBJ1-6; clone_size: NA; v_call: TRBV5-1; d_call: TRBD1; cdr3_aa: CASSWNGQANSPLHF; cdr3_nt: TGCGCCAGCAGCTGGAACGGACAGGCGAATTCACCCCTCCACTTT
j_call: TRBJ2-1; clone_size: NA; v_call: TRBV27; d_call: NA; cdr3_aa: CASSLPGPHPNEQFF; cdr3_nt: TGTGCCAGCAGTTTACCAGGGCCCCATCCCAATGAGCAGTTCTTC
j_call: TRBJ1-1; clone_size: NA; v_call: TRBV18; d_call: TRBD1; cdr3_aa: CASLGQGLEAFF; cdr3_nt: TGTGCCAGTCTAGGACAGGGTCTAGAAGCTTTCTTT
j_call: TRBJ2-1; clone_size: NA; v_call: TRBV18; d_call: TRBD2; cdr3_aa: CASSPPRGLSSGSSYNEQFF; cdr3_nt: TGTGCCAGCTCTCCTCCGAGGGGGCTTAGTAGCGGGAGTTCCTACAATGAGCAGTTCTTC
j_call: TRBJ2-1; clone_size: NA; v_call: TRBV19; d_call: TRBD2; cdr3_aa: CASSTSGGALTYNEQFF; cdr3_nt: TGTGCCAGTAGTACTAGCGGGGGGGCCCTCACCTACAATGAGCAGTTCTTC
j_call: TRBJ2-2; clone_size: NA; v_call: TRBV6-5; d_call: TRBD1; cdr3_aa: CASSRGRIMAGELFF; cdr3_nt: TGTGCCAGCAGTAGGGGGCGAATTATGGCCGGGGAGCTGTTTTTT
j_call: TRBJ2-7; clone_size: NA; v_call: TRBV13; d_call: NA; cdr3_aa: CASSLARGSYEQYF; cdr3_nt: TGTGCCAGCAGCTTAGCTAGAGGATCCTACGAGCAGTACTTC
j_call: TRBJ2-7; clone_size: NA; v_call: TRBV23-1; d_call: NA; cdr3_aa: CASSQTYRLTSYEQYF; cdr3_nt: TGCGCCAGCAGTCAAACCTACAGATTGACCTCCTACGAGCAGTACTTC
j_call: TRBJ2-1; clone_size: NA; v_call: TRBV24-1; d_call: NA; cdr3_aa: CATSDGSALSTSYNEQFF; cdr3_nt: TGTGCCACCAGTGATGGTAGCGCCCTTAGCACCTCCTACAATGAGCAGTTCTTC
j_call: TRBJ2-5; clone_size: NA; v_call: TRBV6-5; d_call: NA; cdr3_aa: CAGKKGDQETQYF; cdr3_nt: TGTGCCGGGAAGAAGGGGGACCAAGAGACCCAGTACTTC
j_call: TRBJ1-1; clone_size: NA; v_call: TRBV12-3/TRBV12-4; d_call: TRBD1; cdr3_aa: CASTLGQGKAFF; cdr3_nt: TGTGCCAGCACCCTAGGACAGGGGAAAGCTTTCTTT
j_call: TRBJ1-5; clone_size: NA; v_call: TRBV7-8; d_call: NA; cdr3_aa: CASSFAEHRNQPQHF; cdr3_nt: TGTGCCAGCAGCTTTGCCGAACACCGCAATCAGCCCCAGCATTTT
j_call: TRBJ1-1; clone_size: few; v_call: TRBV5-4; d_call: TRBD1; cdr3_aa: CASSLTTGVFRANEAFF; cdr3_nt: TGTGCCAGCAGCTTGACGACAGGGGTTTTTCGGGCCAATGAAGCTTTCTTT
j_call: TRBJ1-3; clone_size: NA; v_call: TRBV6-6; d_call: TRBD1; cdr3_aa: CASSPRQGMVWSGGNTIYF; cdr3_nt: TGTGCCAGCAGTCCCCGACAGGGGATGGTATGGTCCGGTGGAAACACCATATATTTT
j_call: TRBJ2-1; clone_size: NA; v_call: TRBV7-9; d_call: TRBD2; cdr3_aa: CASSASGGTTLNEQFF; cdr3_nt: TGTGCCAGCAGCGCCTCAGGTGGGACTACCCTCAATGAGCAGTTCTTC
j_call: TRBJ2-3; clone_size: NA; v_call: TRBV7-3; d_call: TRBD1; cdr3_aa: CASSRDRGTDTQYF; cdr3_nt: TGTGCCAGCAGCCGGGACAGGGGCACAGATACGCAGTATTTT
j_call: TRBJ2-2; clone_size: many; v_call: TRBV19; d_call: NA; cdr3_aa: CASSTLSGAGELFF; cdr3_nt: TGTGCCAGTAGTACACTCTCAGGGGCCGGGGAGCTGTTTTTT